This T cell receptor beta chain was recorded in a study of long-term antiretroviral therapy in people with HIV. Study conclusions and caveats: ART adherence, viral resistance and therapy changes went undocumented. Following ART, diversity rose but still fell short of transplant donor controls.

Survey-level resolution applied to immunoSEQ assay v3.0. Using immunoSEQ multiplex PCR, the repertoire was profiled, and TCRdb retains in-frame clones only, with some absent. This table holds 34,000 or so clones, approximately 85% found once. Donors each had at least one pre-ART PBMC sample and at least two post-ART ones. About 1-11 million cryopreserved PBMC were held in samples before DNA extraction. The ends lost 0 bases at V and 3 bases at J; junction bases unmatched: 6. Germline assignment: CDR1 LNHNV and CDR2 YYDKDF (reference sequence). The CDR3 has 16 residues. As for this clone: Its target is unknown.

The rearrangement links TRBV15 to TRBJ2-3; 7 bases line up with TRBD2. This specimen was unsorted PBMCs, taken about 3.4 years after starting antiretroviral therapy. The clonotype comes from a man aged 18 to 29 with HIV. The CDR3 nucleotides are TGTGCCACCAGCAGAGAGGGCGGGAGCAGGACAGATACGCAGTATTTT. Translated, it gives CATSREGGSRTDTQYF. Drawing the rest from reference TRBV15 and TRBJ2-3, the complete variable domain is DAMVIQNPRYQVTQFGKPVTLSCSQTLNHNVMYWYQQKSSQAPKLLFHYYDKDFNNEADTPDNFQSRRPNTSFCFLDIRSPGLGDTAMYLCATSREGGSRTDTQYFGPGTRLTVL.